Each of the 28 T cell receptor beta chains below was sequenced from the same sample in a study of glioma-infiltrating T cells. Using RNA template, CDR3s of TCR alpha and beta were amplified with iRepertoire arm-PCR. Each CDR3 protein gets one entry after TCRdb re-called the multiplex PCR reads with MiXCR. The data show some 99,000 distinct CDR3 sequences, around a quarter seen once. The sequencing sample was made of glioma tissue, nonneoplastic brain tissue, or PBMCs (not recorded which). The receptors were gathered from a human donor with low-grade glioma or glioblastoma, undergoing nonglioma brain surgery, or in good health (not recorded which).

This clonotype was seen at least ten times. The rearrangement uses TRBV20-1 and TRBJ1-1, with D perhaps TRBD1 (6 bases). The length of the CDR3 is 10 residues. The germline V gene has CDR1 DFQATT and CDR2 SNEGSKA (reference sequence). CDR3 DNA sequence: TGCAGGGGGGGGCGCACTGAAGCTTTCTTT. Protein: CRGGRTEAFF.

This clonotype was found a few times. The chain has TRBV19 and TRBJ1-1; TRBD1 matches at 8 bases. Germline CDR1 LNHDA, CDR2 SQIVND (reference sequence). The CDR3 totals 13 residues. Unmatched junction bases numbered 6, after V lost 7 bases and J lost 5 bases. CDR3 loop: CASNPTGGTEAFF. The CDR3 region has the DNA TGTGCCAGTAACCCTACAGGGGGGACTGAAGCTTTCTTT.

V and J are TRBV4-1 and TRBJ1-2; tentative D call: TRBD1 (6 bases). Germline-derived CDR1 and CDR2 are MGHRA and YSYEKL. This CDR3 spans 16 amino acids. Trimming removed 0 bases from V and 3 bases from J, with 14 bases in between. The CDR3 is CASSQDGGGTHYGYTF. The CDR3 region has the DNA TGCGCCAGCAGCCAAGATGGAGGGGGAACACACTATGGCTACACCTTC.

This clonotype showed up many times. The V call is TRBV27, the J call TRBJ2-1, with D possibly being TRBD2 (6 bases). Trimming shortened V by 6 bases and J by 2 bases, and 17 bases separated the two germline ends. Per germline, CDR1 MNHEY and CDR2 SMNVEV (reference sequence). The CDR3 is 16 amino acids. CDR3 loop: CASRIGGGAAYNEQFF. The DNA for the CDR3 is TGTGCCAGCAGGATCGGCGGAGGGGCTGCCTACAATGAGCAGTTCTTC.

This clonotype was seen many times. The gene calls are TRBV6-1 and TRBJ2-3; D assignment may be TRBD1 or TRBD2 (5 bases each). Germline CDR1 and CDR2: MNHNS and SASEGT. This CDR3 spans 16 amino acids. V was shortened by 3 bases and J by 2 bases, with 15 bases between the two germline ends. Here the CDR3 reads CASSDGAILVTDTQYF. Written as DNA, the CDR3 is TGTGCCAGCAGTGATGGGGCGATACTAGTCACAGATACGCAGTATTTT.

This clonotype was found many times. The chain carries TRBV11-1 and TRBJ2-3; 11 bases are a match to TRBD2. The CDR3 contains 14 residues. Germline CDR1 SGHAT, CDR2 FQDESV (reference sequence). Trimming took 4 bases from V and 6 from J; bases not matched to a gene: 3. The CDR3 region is CASSSSGRSDTQYF. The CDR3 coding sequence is TGTGCCAGCAGCTCTAGCGGGAGGTCTGATACGCAGTATTTT.

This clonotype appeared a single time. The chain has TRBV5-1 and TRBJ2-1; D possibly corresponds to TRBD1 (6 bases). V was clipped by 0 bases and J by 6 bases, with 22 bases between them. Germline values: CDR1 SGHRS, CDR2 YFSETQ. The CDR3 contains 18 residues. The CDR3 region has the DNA TGCGCCAGCAGCTTGGCCAGACTCTCGGGACAAGTGACCAATGAGCAGTTCTTC. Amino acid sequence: CASSLARLSGQVTNEQFF.

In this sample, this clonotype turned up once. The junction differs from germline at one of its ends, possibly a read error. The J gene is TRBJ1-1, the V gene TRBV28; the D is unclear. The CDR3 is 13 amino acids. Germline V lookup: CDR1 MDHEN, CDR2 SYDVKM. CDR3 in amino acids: CDSTQRMISEASF. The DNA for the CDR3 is TGTGACAGCACCCAAAGAATGATTAGTGAAGCTTCCTTT.

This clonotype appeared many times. The CDR3 nucleotides are TGCGCCAGCAGCCAGCTTCGCGATGGGTCGGAGCAGTTCTTC. Translated: CASSQLRDGSEQFF. The chain joins TRBV4-3 to TRBJ2-1, with D hard to call. The CDR3 runs to 14 residues. V shed 3 bases and J shed 10 bases, with 16 bases lying between them. Germline lookup yields CDR1 LGHNA and CDR2 YSLEER.

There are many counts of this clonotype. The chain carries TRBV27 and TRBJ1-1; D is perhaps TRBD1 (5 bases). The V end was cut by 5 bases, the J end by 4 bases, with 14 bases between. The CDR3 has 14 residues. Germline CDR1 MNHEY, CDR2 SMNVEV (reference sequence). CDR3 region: CASSRNPGSTEAFF. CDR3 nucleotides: TGTGCCAGCAGTCGGAATCCAGGGAGCACTGAAGCTTTCTTT.

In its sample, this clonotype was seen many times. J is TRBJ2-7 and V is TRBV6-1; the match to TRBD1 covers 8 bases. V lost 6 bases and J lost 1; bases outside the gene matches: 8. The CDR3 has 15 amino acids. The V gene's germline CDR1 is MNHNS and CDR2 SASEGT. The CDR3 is CASSSLGTGSYEQYF. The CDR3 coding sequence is TGTGCCAGCAGCAGCCTCGGGACAGGATCCTACGAGCAGTACTTC.

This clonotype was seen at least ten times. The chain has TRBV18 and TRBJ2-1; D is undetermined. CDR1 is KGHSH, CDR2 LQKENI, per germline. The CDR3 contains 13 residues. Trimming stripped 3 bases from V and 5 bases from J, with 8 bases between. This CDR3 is CASSPGSNNEQFF. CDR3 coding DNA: TGTGCCAGCTCACCGGGTTCTAACAATGAGCAGTTCTTC. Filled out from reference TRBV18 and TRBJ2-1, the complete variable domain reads NAGVMQNPRHLVRRRGQEARLRCSPMKGHSHVYWYRQLPEEGLKFMVYLQKENIIDESGMPKERFSAEFPKEGPSILRIQQVVRGDSAAYFCASSPGSNNEQFFGPGTRLTVL.

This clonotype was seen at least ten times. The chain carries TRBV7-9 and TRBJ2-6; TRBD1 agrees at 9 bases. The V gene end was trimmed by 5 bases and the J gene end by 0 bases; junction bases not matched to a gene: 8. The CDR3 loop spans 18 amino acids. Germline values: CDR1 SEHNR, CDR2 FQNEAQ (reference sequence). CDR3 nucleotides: TGTGCCAGCAGCCCACCGGGACAGGGACGCTCTGGGGCCAACGTCCTGACTTTC. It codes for CASSPPGQGRSGANVLTF.

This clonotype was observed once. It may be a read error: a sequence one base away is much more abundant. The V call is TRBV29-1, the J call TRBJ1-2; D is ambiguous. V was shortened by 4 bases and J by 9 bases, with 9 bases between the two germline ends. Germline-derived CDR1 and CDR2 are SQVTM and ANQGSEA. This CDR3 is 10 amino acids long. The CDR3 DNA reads TGCAGCGTTGGGGCCGCTAGCTACACCTTC. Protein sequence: CSVGAASYTF.

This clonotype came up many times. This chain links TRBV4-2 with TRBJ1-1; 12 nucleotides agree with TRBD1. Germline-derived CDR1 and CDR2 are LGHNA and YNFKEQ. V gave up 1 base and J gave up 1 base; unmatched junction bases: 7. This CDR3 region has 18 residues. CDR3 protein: CASSQVSGTGGPNTEAFF. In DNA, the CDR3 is TGTGCCAGCAGCCAAGTTTCCGGGACAGGGGGCCCGAACACTGAAGCTTTCTTT.

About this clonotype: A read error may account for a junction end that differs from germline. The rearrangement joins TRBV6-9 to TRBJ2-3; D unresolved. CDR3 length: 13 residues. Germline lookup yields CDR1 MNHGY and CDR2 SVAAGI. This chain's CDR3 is CSSIYRGTDTQYF. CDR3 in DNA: TGTTCCAGCATTTACCGCGGTACAGATACGCAGTATTTT.

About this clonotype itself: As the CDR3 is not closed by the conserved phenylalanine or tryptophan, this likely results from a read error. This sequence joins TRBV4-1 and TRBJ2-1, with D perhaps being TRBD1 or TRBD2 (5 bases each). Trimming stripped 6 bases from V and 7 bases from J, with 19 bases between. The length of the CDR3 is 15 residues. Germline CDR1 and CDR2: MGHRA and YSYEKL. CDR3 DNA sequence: TGCGCCAGCAGTCGGGACCTCAGTCGCCCTAATGAGCAGTTCCTC. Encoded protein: CASSRDLSRPNEQFL.

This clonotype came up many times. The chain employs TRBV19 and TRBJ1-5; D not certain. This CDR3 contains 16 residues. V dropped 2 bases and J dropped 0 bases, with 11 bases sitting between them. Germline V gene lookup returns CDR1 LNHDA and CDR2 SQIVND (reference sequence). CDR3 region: CASSIKRTDSNQPQHF. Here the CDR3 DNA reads TGTGCCAGTAGTATAAAAAGGACGGATAGCAATCAGCCCCAGCATTTT.

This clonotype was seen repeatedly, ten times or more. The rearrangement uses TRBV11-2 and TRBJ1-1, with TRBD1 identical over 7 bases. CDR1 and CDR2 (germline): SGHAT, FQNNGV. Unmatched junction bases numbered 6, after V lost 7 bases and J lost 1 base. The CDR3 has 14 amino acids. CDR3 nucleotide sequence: TGTGCCAGCAACGGGGACAGATCGAACACTGAAGCTTTCTTT. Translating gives CASNGDRSNTEAFF. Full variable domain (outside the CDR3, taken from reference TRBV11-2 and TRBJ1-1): EAGVAQSPRYKIIEKRQSVAFWCNPISGHATLYWYQQILGQGPKLLIQFQNNGVVDDSQLPKDRFSAERLKGVDSTLKIQPAKLEDSAVYLCASNGDRSNTEAFFGQGTRLTVV.

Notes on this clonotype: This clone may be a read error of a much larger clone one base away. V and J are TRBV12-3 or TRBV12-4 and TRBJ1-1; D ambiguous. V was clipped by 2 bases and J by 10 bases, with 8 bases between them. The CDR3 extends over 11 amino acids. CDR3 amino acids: CASSLIGGAFF. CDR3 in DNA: TGTGCCAGCAGTTTAATCGGCGGAGCTTTCTTT.

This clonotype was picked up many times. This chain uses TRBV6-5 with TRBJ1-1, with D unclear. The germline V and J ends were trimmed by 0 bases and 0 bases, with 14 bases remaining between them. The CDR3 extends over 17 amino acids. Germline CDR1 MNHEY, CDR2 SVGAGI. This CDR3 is CASSYSKVVFMNTEAFF. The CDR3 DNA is TGTGCCAGCAGTTACTCGAAGGTCGTATTCATGAACACTGAAGCTTTCTTT.

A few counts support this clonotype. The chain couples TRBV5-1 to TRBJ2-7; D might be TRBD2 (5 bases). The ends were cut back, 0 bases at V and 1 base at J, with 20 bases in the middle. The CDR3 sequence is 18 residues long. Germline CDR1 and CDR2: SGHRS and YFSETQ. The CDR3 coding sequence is TGCGCCAGCAGCTTGGGCCCCCCTGGCTACGGAGGTTCCTACGAGCAGTACTTC. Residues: CASSLGPPGYGGSYEQYF.

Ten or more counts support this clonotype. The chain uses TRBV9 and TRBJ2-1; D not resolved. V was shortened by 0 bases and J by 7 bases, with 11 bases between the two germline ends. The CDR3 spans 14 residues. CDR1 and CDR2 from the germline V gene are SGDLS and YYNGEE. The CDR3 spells CASSVVPELNEQFF. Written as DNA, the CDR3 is TGTGCCAGCAGCGTAGTCCCAGAGTTGAATGAGCAGTTCTTC. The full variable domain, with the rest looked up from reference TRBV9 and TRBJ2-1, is DSGVTQTPKHLITATGQRVTLRCSPRSGDLSVYWYQQSLDQGLQFLIQYYNGEERAKGNILERFSAQQFPDLHSELNLSSLELGDSALYFCASSVVPELNEQFFGPGTRLTVL.

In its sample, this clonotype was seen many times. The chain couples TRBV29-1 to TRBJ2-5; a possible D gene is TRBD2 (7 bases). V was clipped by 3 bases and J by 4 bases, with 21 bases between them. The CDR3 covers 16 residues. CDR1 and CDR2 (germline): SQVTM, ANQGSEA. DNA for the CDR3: TGCAGCGTTGATCCCCAGAGGGAGGGGGTCGGAGAGACCCAGTACTTC. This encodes CSVDPQREGVGETQYF.

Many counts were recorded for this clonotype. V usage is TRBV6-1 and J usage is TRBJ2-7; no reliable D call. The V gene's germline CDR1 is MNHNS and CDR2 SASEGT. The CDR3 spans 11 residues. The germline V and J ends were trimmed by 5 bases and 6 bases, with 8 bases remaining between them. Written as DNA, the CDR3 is TGTGCCAGCAGTTTGGCGGCCGAGCAGTACTTC. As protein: CASSLAAEQYF.

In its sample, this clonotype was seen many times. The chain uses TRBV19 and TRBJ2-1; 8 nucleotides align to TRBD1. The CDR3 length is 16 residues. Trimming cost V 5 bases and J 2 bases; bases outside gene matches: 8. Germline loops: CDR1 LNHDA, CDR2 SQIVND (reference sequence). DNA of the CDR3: TGTGCCAGTAGTGTCCAGGGGGCACCACCCTACAATGAGCAGTTCTTC. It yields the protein CASSVQGAPPYNEQFF.

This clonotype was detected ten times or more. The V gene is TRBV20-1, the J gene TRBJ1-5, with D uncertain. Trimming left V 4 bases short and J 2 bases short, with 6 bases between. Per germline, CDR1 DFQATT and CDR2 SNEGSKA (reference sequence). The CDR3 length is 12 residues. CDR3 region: CSAKDGNQPQHF. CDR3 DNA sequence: TGCAGTGCTAAGGACGGCAATCAGCCCCAGCATTTT.

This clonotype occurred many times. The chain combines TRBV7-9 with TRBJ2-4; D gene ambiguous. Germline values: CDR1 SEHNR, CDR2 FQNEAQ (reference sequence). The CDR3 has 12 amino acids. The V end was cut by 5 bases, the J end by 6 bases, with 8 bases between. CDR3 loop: CASSQTVNIQYF. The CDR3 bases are TGTGCCAGCAGCCAGACTGTAAACATTCAGTACTTC.